Listed below are T cell receptor beta chains from one sample, sequenced in a study of shared T cell receptors in the human thymus. TCRdb keeps only in-frame clones here, not all; method: immunoSEQ multiplex PCR. The sample contains roughly 550,000 clones, more than 75% of which appear only once. These data were also filed under a second study, of human thymus T cells.

Source material: thymocytes. These TCRs come from a boy younger than two with a congenital heart defect. The CDR3 runs from the conserved cysteine through the conserved F or W. D genes are given only for firm matches. Size values are once, few and many counts, or a class for expanded clones, and some rows have none.

D gene: NA
J gene: TRBJ2-3
clone size: NA
V gene: TRBV6-1
CDR3 DNA: TGTGCCAGCAGTGAACTAGCGTACCCCTCGGATACGCAGTATTTT
CDR3 protein: CASSELAYPSDTQYF

D gene: TRBD1
J gene: TRBJ2-1
clone size: NA
V gene: TRBV30
CDR3 DNA: TGTGCCTGGAGTGTACGGTGGACAGGGAGAATCTCCTACAATGAGCAGTTCTTC
CDR3 protein: CAWSVRWTGRISYNEQFF

D gene: NA
J gene: TRBJ1-3
clone size: once
V gene: TRBV11-2
CDR3 DNA: TGTGCCAGCAGCTCAGGCAGGGATGGATCCGGAAACACCATATATTTT
CDR3 protein: CASSSGRDGSGNTIYF

D gene: NA
J gene: TRBJ2-7
clone size: NA
V gene: TRBV14
CDR3 DNA: TGTGCCAGCAGCCAGATCGACAGGTCCTACGAGCAGTACTTC
CDR3 protein: CASSQIDRSYEQYF

D gene: TRBD1
J gene: TRBJ1-3
clone size: few
V gene: TRBV27
CDR3 DNA: TGTGCCAGCAGTCCCACCCGACAGGGCCCATCCATCTCTGGAAACACCATATATTTT
CDR3 protein: CASSPTRQGPSISGNTIYF

D gene: TRBD2
J gene: TRBJ2-1
clone size: NA
V gene: TRBV7-9
CDR3 DNA: TGTGCCAGCAGCGCCAACCTGGGACTAGCGGAATACAATGAGCAGTTCTTC
CDR3 protein: CASSANLGLAEYNEQFF

D gene: NA
J gene: TRBJ2-5
clone size: NA
V gene: TRBV14
CDR3 DNA: TGTGCCAGCAGCCAAGATCAGGGCTTGGCAGCCAAAGAGACCCAGTACTTC
CDR3 protein: CASSQDQGLAAKETQYF

D gene: TRBD2
J gene: TRBJ2-7
clone size: NA
V gene: TRBV15
CDR3 DNA: TGTGCCACCAGCAGAGATTGGGGGGGGCAGTACTTC
CDR3 protein: CATSRDWGGQYF

D gene: TRBD2
J gene: TRBJ2-7
clone size: NA
V gene: TRBV18
CDR3 DNA: TGTGCCAGCTCACCACGACTAGCGGGACCTTACGAGCAGTACTTC
CDR3 protein: CASSPRLAGPYEQYF

D gene: NA
J gene: TRBJ2-1
clone size: NA
V gene: TRBV15
CDR3 DNA: TGTGCCACCTCTCCAGGGGTCTCCTACAATGAGCAGTTCTTC
CDR3 protein: CATSPGVSYNEQFF

D gene: NA
J gene: TRBJ2-2
clone size: NA
V gene: TRBV7-9
CDR3 DNA: TGTGCCAGCAGCTTATCCAGGGGTAACGGCACCGGGGAGCTGTTTTTT
CDR3 protein: CASSLSRGNGTGELFF

D gene: TRBD1
J gene: TRBJ2-7
clone size: NA
V gene: TRBV30
CDR3 DNA: TGTGCCTGGAGGTATACTCCCGGGACAGTAAGCTCCTACGAGCAGTACTTC
CDR3 protein: CAWRYTPGTVSSYEQYF

D gene: TRBD1
J gene: TRBJ1-1
clone size: NA
V gene: TRBV5-1
CDR3 DNA: TGCGCCAGCAGCTTGGGAGGGGGACAGAGAACTGAAGCTTTCTTT
CDR3 protein: CASSLGGGQRTEAFF

D gene: NA
J gene: TRBJ2-1
clone size: NA
V gene: TRBV10-3
CDR3 DNA: TGTGCCATCACCCTGGGGCAGGGTGAGCAGTTCTTC
CDR3 protein: CAITLGQGEQFF

D gene: NA
J gene: TRBJ2-1
clone size: NA
V gene: TRBV7-7
CDR3 DNA: TGTGCCAGCAGCGAGGGAGGTTCCTACAATGAGCAGTTCTTC
CDR3 protein: CASSEGGSYNEQFF

D gene: TRBD1
J gene: TRBJ2-1
clone size: few
V gene: TRBV4-1
CDR3 DNA: TGCGCCAGCAGCCAAGAGGGGACAGGGGCTACGAACGACTACAATGAGCAGTTCTTC
CDR3 protein: CASSQEGTGATNDYNEQFF

D gene: TRBD2
J gene: TRBJ2-1
clone size: once
V gene: TRBV28
CDR3 DNA: TGTGCCAGCAGTTTATCCCCCCGGGTCAAGACTAGCGGGCGAGCCTACAATGAGCAGTTCTTC
CDR3 protein: CASSLSPRVKTSGRAYNEQFF

D gene: TRBD2
J gene: TRBJ2-2
clone size: NA
V gene: TRBV4-2
CDR3 DNA: TGTGCCAGCAGCCAAGATGCGCTAGCGGGGACAACCGGGGAGCTGTTTTTT
CDR3 protein: CASSQDALAGTTGELFF

D gene: TRBD1
J gene: TRBJ2-1
clone size: NA
V gene: TRBV14
CDR3 DNA: TGTGCCAGCAGCCAAGATCTAAGGACAGGGGCCAATGAGCAGTTCTTC
CDR3 protein: CASSQDLRTGANEQFF

D gene: TRBD2
J gene: TRBJ2-2
clone size: NA
V gene: TRBV5-1
CDR3 DNA: TGCGCCAGCCACCCCAGGACTAGCGGGATGGGCGAGCTGTTTTTT
CDR3 protein: CASHPRTSGMGELFF

D gene: TRBD2
J gene: TRBJ2-3
clone size: NA
V gene: TRBV28
CDR3 DNA: TGTGCCACCCTAGCGGGAAGGGGGGGAGATACGCAGTATTTT
CDR3 protein: CATLAGRGGDTQYF

D gene: TRBD1
J gene: TRBJ2-7
clone size: NA
V gene: TRBV10-3
CDR3 DNA: TGTGCCACCAGGGGGGGTGGGACAGGGACCTACGAGCAGTACTTC
CDR3 protein: CATRGGGTGTYEQYF

D gene: TRBD2
J gene: TRBJ2-5
clone size: NA
V gene: TRBV4-1
CDR3 DNA: TGCGCCAGCAGCCAAGATCCTCCCCCGGGGGCGGGAGGCCCCAGGGAGACCCAGTACTTC
CDR3 protein: CASSQDPPPGAGGPRETQYF

D gene: NA
J gene: TRBJ2-7
clone size: NA
V gene: TRBV11-2
CDR3 DNA: TGTGCCAGCAGCTTTCCCGGGACACTGGTTGTCGGCCCCTACGAGCAGTACTTC
CDR3 protein: CASSFPGTLVVGPYEQYF

D gene: NA
J gene: TRBJ1-1
clone size: NA
V gene: TRBV27
CDR3 DNA: TGTGCCAGCAGTCGAGGAGCAGTAGACGGGAACACTGAAGCTTTCTTT
CDR3 protein: CASSRGAVDGNTEAFF

D gene: TRBD1
J gene: TRBJ1-1
clone size: NA
V gene: TRBV20-1
CDR3 DNA: TGCAGTGTGGCAGGGGGCACTGAAGCTTTCTTT
CDR3 protein: CSVAGGTEAFF

D gene: NA
J gene: TRBJ1-1
clone size: NA
V gene: TRBV10-1
CDR3 DNA: TGCGCCAGCAGTGATGGAGACCCAGGGGTGAACACTGAAGCTTTCTTT
CDR3 protein: CASSDGDPGVNTEAFF